This T cell receptor (beta chain) comes out of a study of shared clonotypes between healthy human individuals. Sequenced by immunoSEQ multiplex PCR; TCRdb stores in-frame clones only, minus some. The sample yields hundreds of thousands of clones, about 91% seen once. V was clipped by 0 bases and J by 10 bases, with 10 bases between them. The CDR3 has 13 residues. Germline lookup yields CDR1 LNHNV and CDR2 YYDKDF (reference sequence). This clone was detected only once. CD45RO-negative, CCR7-selected cells formed the naive CD8 fraction, which excluded terminally differentiated effector memory CD45RA+ cells.

Input material: naive CD8+ T cells sorted from blood. J is TRBJ2-1 and V is TRBV15, with D tentatively TRBD2 (6 bases). This clonotype was sampled from a young man in good health. The CDR3 DNA is TGTGCCACCAGCAGAGATGTGGGAGGCGAGCAGTTCTTC. It translates to CATSRDVGGEQFF.